This note documents a single T cell receptor (beta chain) sequence. Germline loops: CDR1 GTSNPN, CDR2 SVGIG (reference sequence). Trimming left V 1 base short and J 4 bases short, with 8 bases between. The CDR3 totals 13 residues. This entry is derived from a study of blood T cell repertoires in COVID-19. Profiled with immunoSEQ multiplex PCR; TCRdb holds only in-frame clones, not every one. This sample carries 440,000 or so clones, around 89% of them seen once, and the ten largest clones take roughly 1.6%. The receptor's source is a woman aged 40-49 years with COVID-19, enrolled during active disease. The source material was peripheral blood. This chain links TRBV30 with TRBJ1-5; D is uncertain. CDR3 sequence: CAWSANRNQPQHF. CDR3 nucleotides: TGTGCCTGGAGTGCCAACAGAAATCAGCCCCAGCATTTT.